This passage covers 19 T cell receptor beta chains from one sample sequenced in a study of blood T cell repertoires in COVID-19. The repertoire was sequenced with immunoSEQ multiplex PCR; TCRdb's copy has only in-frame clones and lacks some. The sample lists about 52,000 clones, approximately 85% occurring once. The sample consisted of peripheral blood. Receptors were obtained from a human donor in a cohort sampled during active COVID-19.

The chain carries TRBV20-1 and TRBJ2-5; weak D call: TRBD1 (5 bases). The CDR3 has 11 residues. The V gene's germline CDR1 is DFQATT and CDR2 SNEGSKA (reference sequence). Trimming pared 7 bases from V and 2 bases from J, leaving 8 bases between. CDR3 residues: CSVGVQETQYF. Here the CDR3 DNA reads TGCAGTGTAGGGGTTCAAGAGACCCAGTACTTC.

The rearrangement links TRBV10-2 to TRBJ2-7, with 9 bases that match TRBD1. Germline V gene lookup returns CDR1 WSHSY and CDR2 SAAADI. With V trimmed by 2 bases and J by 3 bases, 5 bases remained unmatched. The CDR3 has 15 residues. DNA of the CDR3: TGCGCCAGCAGTGAGACGGGACAGGGACACTACGAGCAGTACTTC. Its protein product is CASSETGQGHYEQYF.

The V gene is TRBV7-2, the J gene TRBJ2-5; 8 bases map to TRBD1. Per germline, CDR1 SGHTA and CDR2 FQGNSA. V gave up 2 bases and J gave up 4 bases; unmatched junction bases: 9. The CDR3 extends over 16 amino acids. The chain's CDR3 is CASSLFRTGKGETQYF. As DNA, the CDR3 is TGTGCCAGCAGCTTATTTAGGACAGGGAAGGGAGAGACCCAGTACTTC.

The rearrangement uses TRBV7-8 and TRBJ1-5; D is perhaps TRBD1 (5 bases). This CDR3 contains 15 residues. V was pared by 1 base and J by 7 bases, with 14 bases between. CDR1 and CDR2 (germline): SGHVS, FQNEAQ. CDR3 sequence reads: CASSLDGGSAQPQHF. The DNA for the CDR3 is TGTGCCAGCAGCTTAGATGGGGGGAGCGCGCAGCCCCAGCATTTT.

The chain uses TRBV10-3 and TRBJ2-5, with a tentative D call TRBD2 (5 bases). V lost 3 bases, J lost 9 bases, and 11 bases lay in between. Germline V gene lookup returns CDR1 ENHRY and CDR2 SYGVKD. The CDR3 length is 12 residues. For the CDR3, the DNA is TGTGCCATCAGTGAAGATGTGAGGGCCCAGTACTTC. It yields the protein CAISEDVRAQYF.

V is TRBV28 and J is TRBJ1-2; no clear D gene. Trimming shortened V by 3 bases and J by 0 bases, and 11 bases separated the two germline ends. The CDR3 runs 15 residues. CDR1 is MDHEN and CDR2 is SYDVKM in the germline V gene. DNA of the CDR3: TGTGCCAGCAGTTTCGGAACAGCTACTAACTATGGCTACACCTTC. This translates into CASSFGTATNYGYTF.

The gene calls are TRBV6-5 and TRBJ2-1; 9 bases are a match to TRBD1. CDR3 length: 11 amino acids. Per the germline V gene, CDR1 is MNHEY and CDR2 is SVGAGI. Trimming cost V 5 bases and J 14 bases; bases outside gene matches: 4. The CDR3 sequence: CASSPGQGKFF. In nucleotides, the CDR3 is TGTGCCAGCAGTCCAGGACAGGGGAAGTTCTTC.

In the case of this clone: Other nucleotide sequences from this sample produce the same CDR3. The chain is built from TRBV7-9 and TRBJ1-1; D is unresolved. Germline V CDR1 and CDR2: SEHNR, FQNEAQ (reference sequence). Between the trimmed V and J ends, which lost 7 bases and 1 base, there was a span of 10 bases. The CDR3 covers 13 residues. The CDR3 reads CASTSGGNTEAFF. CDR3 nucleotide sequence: TGTGCCAGCACCTCCGGAGGGAACACTGAAGCTTTCTTT.

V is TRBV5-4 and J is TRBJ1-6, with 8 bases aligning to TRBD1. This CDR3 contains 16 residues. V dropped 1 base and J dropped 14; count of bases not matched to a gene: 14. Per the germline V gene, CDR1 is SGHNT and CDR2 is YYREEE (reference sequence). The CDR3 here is CASSLNTQGAEGALHF. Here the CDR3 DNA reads TGTGCCAGCAGCTTGAACACTCAGGGGGCGGAGGGGGCCCTCCACTTT.

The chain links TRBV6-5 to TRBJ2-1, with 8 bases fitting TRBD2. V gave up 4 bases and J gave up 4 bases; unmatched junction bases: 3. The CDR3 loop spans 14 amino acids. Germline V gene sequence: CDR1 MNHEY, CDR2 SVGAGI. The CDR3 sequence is CASSLASGYNEQFF. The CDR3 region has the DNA TGTGCCAGCAGTTTGGCTAGCGGGTACAATGAGCAGTTCTTC.

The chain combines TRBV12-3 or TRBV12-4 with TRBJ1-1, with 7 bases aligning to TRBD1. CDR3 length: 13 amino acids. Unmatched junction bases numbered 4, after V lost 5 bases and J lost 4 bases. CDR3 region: CASSPRDSTEAFF. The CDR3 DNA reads TGTGCCAGCAGTCCACGGGACAGCACTGAAGCTTTCTTT.

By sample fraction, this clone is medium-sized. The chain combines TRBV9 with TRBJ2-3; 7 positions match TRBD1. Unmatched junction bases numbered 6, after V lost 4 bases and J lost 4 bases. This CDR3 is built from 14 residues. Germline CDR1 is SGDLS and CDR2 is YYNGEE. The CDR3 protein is CASSITTGADTQYF. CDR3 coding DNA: TGTGCCAGCAGCATCACCACAGGGGCAGATACGCAGTATTTT.

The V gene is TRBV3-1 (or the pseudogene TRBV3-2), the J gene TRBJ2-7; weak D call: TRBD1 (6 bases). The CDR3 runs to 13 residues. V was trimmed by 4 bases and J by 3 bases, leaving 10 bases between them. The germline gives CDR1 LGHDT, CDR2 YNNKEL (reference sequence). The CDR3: CASSPRQVYEQYF. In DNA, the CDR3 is TGTGCCAGCAGCCCGAGACAGGTCTACGAGCAGTACTTC.

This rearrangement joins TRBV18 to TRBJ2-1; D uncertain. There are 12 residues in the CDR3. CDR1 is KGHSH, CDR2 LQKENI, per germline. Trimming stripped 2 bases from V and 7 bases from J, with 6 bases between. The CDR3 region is CASSPRRNEQFF. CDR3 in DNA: TGTGCCAGCTCACCAAGGAGAAATGAGCAGTTCTTC.

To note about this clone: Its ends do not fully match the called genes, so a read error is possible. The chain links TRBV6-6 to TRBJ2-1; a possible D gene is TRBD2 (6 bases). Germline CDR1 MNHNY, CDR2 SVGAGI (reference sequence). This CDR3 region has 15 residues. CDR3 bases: TGTGCCAGCACTAATTACCGGGACTCCGACAATGAGCAGTTCTTC. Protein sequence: CASTNYRDSDNEQFF.

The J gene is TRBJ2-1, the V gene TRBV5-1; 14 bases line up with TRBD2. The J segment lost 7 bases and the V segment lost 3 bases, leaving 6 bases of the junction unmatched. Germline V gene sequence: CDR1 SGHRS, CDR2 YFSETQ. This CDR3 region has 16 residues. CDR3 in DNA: TGCGCCAGCAGCTCGCAGACTAGCGGGGGGGCGAATGAGCAGTTCTTC. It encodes CASSSQTSGGANEQFF. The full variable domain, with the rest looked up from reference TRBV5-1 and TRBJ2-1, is KAGVTQTPRYLIKTRGQQVTLSCSPISGHRSVSWYQQTPGQGLQFLFEYFSETQRNKGNFPGRFSGRQFSNSRSEMNVSTLELGDSALYLCASSSQTSGGANEQFFGPGTRLTVL.

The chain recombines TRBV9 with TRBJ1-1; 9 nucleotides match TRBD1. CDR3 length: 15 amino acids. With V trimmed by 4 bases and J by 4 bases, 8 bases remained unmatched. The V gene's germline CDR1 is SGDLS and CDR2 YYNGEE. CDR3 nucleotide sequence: TGTGCCAGCAGCCCACAGGGGGCGCTTAGCACTGAAGCTTTCTTT. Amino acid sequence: CASSPQGALSTEAFF.

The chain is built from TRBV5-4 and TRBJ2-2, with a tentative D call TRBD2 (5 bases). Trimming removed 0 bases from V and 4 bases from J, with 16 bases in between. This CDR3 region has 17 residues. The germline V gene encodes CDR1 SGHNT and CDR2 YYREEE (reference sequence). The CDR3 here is CASSLGAESGLTGELFF. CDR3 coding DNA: TGTGCCAGCAGCTTGGGGGCGGAGAGCGGTCTCACCGGGGAGCTGTTTTTT.

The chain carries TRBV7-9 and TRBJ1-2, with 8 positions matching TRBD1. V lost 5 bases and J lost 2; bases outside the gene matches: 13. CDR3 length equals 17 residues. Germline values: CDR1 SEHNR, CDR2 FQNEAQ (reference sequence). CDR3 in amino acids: CASSPGTGGFGNYGYTF. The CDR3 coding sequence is TGTGCCAGCAGCCCTGGAACAGGGGGATTTGGAAACTATGGCTACACCTTC.